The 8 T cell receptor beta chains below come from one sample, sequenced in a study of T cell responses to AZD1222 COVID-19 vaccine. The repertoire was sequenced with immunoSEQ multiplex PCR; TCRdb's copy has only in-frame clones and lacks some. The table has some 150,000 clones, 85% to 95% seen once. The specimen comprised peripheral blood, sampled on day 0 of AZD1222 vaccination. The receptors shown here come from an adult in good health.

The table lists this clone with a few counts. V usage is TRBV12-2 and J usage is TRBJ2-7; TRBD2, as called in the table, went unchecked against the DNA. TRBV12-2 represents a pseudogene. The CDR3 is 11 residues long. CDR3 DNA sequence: TGTGCATTAGAGGGCATGTACGAGCAGTACTTC. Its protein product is CALEGMYEQYF.

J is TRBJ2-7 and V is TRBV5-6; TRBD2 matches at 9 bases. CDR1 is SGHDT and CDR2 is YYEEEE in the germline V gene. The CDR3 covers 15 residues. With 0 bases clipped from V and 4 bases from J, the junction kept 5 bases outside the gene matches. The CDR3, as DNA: TGTGCCAGCAGCTTGGGAGCGGGAGGTGTTTACGAGCAGTACTTC. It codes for CASSLGAGGVYEQYF.

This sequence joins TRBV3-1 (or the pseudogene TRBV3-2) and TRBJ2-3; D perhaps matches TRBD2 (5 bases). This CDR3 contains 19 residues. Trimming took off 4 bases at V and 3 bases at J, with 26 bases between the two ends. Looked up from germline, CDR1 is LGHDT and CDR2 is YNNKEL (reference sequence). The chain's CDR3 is CASSLSPRSLLDRTDTQYF. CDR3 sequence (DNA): TGTGCCAGCAGCCTCTCCCCTCGATCACTACTAGATAGGACAGATACGCAGTATTTT.

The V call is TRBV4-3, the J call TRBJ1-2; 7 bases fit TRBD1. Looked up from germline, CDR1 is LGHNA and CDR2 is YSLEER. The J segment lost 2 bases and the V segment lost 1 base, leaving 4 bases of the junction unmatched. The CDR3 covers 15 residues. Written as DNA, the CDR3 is TGCGCCAGCAGCCAAGGGGCAGGGGGAAACTATGGCTACACCTTC. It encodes CASSQGAGGNYGYTF.

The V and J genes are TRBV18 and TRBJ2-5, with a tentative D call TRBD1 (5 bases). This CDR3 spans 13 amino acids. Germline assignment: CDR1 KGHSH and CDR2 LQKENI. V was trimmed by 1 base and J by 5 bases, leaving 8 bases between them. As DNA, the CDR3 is TGTGCCAGCTCACCACAGGGGTGGGAGACCCAGTACTTC. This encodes CASSPQGWETQYF.

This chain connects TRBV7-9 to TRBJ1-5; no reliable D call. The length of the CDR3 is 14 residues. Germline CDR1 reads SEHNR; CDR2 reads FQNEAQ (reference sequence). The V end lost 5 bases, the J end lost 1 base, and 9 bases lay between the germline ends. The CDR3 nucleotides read TGTGCCAGCAGCCGAACTGGGAGCAATCAGCCCCAGCATTTT. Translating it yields CASSRTGSNQPQHF.

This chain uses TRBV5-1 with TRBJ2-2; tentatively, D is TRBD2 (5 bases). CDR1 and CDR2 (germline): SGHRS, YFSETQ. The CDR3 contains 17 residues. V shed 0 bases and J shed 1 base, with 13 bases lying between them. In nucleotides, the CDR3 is TGCGCCAGCAGCTTGGCCAGCGGAGCCAAGAACACCGGGGAGCTGTTTTTT. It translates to CASSLASGAKNTGELFF.

Here the CDR3 DNA reads TGTGCCAGTTCCGGTTTGGGGGCGGAAGCTTTCTTT. Residues: CASSGLGAEAFF. The genes are TRBV19 and TRBJ1-1; D may be TRBD1 (6 bases). CDR3 length: 12 amino acids. Germline V gene lookup returns CDR1 LNHDA and CDR2 SQIVND (reference sequence). V lost 8 bases and J lost 8, with 15 bases in between.